Reported below is one TCR beta chain. Authors of the study amplified TCR beta CDR3 regions from RNA transcripts. HTBI primers were used for first-round RT-PCR of the TCR CDR3. One entry per CDR3 protein, called by TCRdb with MiXCR from the multiplex PCR reads. This sample has 350,000 or so distinct CDR3 sequences, with approximately 18% found just once. The data derive from a study of T cells in Graves' hyperthyroidism and ophthalmopathy. Trimming removed 3 bases from V and 9 bases from J, with 6 bases in between. CDR1 is MGHRA, CDR2 YSYEKL, per germline. The CDR3 length is 11 residues. The chain carries TRBV4-1 and TRBJ1-3; D gene ambiguous. This receptor was obtained from a woman in her thirties with Graves' hyperthyroidism that later progressed to Graves' ophthalmopathy. Sequencing was done on a sample of blood. CDR3 DNA sequence: TGCGCCAGCAGCCATGCAGGCACCATATATTTT. It yields the protein CASSHAGTIYF.